The source of this T cell receptor (beta chain) is a study of blood T cell repertoires in COVID-19. About the research overall: The samples span acute and convalescent COVID-19 from the United States, Italy and Spain. Nucleic acid was either cDNA or gDNA, and it came from T cells, B-cell-depleted T cells, or PBMCs.

In the original analysis: Using reference gene primer amplification, nucleated cell counts were estimated. Produced via immunoSEQ multiplex PCR; TCRdb's table is partial and in-frame only. That table is the source of V, J and clone size, and D and trimming were worked out from the DNA. The table has around 170,000 clones, about 89% seen once. V gave up 5 bases and J gave up 0 bases, with 17 bases separating them. The CDR3 runs to 16 residues. The germline CDR1 and CDR2 sequences are SGHAT and FQNNGV. The genes are TRBV11-2 and TRBJ2-7, with D possibly matching TRBD1 (7 bases). Sequenced material: peripheral blood. The source of this sequence is a man aged 55-75 years with acute or convalescent COVID-19. CDR3 DNA: TGTGCCAGCAGCCCCCAGGGGGGCCCGATCTCCTACGAGCAGTACTTC. Amino acid sequence: CASSPQGGPISYEQYF.